The 18 T cell receptor beta chains listed next were all sequenced from one sample in a study of T cells in Graves' hyperthyroidism and ophthalmopathy. Amplified TCR beta CDR3 regions derived from RNA transcripts. The TCR CDR3 first-round RT-PCR relied on the HTBI primer set. One entry per CDR3 protein results from TCRdb running MiXCR on the multiplex PCR reads. The top ten hold 34% of the sample, which has about 640,000 distinct CDR3 sequences, around 20% seen once. Sequencing was performed on blood. These receptor sequences come from a man aged 25 to 40 with Graves' ophthalmopathy.

This clonotype was counted a few times. The chain recombines TRBV29-1 with TRBJ2-7; 7 bases fit TRBD1. Germline values: CDR1 SQVTM, CDR2 ANQGSEA. After removal of 4 bases from V and 1 base from J, the junction contained 7 bases not matched to a gene. This CDR3 is 14 amino acids long. For the CDR3, the DNA is TGCAGCGTTGTCTTTGTGACAGGGTCCTACGAGCAGTACTTC. Its translation: CSVVFVTGSYEQYF.

The table lists this clonotype with many counts. The chain is built from TRBV7-3 and TRBJ2-3; possible D gene TRBD1, 6 bases. Germline-derived CDR1 and CDR2 are SGHTA and FQGTGA. Trimming shortened V by 5 bases and J by 0 bases, and 12 bases separated the two germline ends. This CDR3 comprises 15 residues. As DNA, the CDR3 is TGTGCCAGCAGCCCTGGGACACCTAGCACAGATACGCAGTATTTT. Translated, it gives CASSPGTPSTDTQYF.

The V call is TRBV28, the J call TRBJ1-4; 9 bases map to TRBD1. CDR1 is MDHEN and CDR2 is SYDVKM in the germline V gene. The ends lost 6 bases at V and 5 bases at J; junction bases unmatched: 7. The CDR3 has 15 residues. Here the CDR3 reads CASRDRTGVNEKLFF. The DNA of the CDR3 is TGTGCCAGCAGGGACCGGACAGGGGTAAATGAAAAACTGTTTTTT.

In its sample, this clonotype was seen a few times. The rearrangement joins TRBV14 to TRBJ1-5; 8 bases are shared with TRBD1. The CDR3 is 18 residues long. CDR1 is SGHDN, CDR2 FVKESK, per germline. V shed 1 base and J 0 bases; nucleotides not matched to a gene: 8. The CDR3 is CASSQGTTQGDSNQPQHF. The CDR3 region has the DNA TGTGCCAGCAGCCAAGGTACAACACAGGGGGATAGCAATCAGCCCCAGCATTTT.

This clonotype was observed many times. The chain uses TRBV7-8 and TRBJ1-5; TRBD1 might be the D (5 bases). The CDR3 contains 15 residues. V lost 0 bases and J 7 bases, leaving 13 bases between the germline ends. Germline CDR1 and CDR2: SGHVS and FQNEAQ. The CDR3 DNA reads as TGTGCCAGCAGCTTAGCGGTGCAGGGACTCCAGCCCCAGCATTTT. This gives the protein CASSLAVQGLQPQHF.

The rearrangement joins TRBV27 to TRBJ2-3, with D perhaps TRBD1 (6 bases). Germline CDR1 is MNHEY and CDR2 is SMNVEV (reference sequence). CDR3 length: 15 residues. Trimming pared 6 bases from V and 0 bases from J, leaving 13 bases between. The CDR3 sequence: CASRVDRVSTDTQYF. The DNA of the CDR3 is TGTGCCAGCAGAGTGGACAGAGTGAGCACAGATACGCAGTATTTT.

The chain couples TRBV24-1 to TRBJ2-3; TRBD2 is a possible D gene (5 bases). The CDR3 sequence is 11 residues long. CDR1 is KGHDR and CDR2 is SFDVKD in the germline V gene. V was trimmed by 6 bases and J by 6 bases, leaving 6 bases between them. CDR3: CATSIADTQYF. In nucleotides, the CDR3 is TGTGCCACCAGTATAGCGGATACGCAGTATTTT.

This CDR3 reads CASSLKGDTYNSPLHF. In DNA form, the CDR3 reads TGTGCCAGCAGCTTGAAGGGGGATACCTATAATTCACCCCTCCACTTT. The chain couples TRBV5-6 to TRBJ1-6; TRBD1 might be the D (6 bases). Germline values: CDR1 SGHDT, CDR2 YYEEEE. Trimming pared 1 base from V and 2 bases from J, leaving 10 bases between. This CDR3 contains 16 residues.

The sample holds many counts of this clonotype. The rearrangement joins TRBV7-9 to TRBJ2-1, with a possible D match to TRBD1 (6 bases). Germline V gives CDR1 SEHNR, CDR2 FQNEAQ (reference sequence). The CDR3 spans 12 residues. Trimming left V 5 bases short and J 9 bases short, with 11 bases between. CDR3: CASSQQGFEQFF. In DNA form, the CDR3 reads TGTGCCAGCAGCCAACAGGGCTTTGAGCAGTTCTTC.

This clonotype was seen repeatedly, ten times or more. The genes are TRBV5-1 and TRBJ2-2; D uncertain. Germline values: CDR1 SGHRS, CDR2 YFSETQ. With 2 bases removed from V and 6 bases from J, the gap between germline ends came to 8 bases. The CDR3 totals 13 residues. The CDR3 DNA sequence: TGCGCCAGCAGCTTTAGGGTTTCCGGGGAGCTGTTTTTT. Protein: CASSFRVSGELFF.

This clonotype was found many times. The chain employs TRBV11-2 and TRBJ2-2, with 8 bases fitting TRBD2. The germline gives CDR1 SGHAT, CDR2 FQNNGV. The V and J ends lost 1 base and 0 bases, in that order; junction bases with no gene match: 7. The CDR3 is 18 amino acids. CDR3 region: CASSLGALAAANTGELFF. CDR3 coding DNA: TGTGCCAGCAGCTTAGGGGCACTAGCGGCCGCGAACACCGGGGAGCTGTTTTTT.

CDR3 in amino acids: CSVEDDADGRLWETQYF. For the CDR3, the DNA is TGCAGCGTTGAAGATGATGCGGACGGGAGGCTCTGGGAGACCCAGTACTTC. This chain links TRBV29-1 with TRBJ2-5; 7 bases map to TRBD2. Trimming cost V 0 bases and J 5 bases; bases outside gene matches: 15. The CDR3 extends over 17 amino acids. Germline assignment: CDR1 SQVTM and CDR2 ANQGSEA.

This clonotype was picked up many times. CDR3 in amino acids: CASSLDFRNTEAFF. CDR3 coding DNA: TGTGCCAGCAGCTTAGATTTCCGTAACACTGAAGCTTTCTTT. The J gene is TRBJ1-1, the V gene TRBV11-2; no clear D. Germline CDR1 is SGHAT and CDR2 is FQNNGV. Trimming took off 0 bases at V and 2 bases at J, with 7 bases between the two ends. The CDR3 length is 14 residues.

This clonotype was counted at least ten times. The rearrangement links TRBV28 to TRBJ1-2; D not resolved. Trimming removed 7 bases at V and 4 bases at J, with 16 bases between. This CDR3 is built from 14 residues. Germline CDR1 MDHEN, CDR2 SYDVKM. CDR3 bases: TGTGCCAGCAAGCCTCCCGGGCCCACCTATGGCTACACCTTC. Its protein is CASKPPGPTYGYTF.

V usage is TRBV28 and J usage is TRBJ2-3; TRBD2 is a possible D gene (5 bases). Germline V gene data show CDR1 as MDHEN and CDR2 as SYDVKM. This CDR3 has 13 amino acids. Trimming left V 6 bases short and J 9 bases short, with 16 bases between. In nucleotides, the CDR3 is TGTGCCAGCAGGTTAAGCCGGAGGAGCACGCAGTATTTT. This translates into CASRLSRRSTQYF.

V is TRBV30 and J is TRBJ1-4; D is unclear. Trimming left V 5 bases short and J 8 bases short, with 12 bases between. CDR1 and CDR2 from the germline V gene are GTSNPN and SVGIG (reference sequence). The CDR3 runs to 12 residues. The CDR3 protein is CAWGGPEEKLFF. The CDR3 DNA is TGTGCCTGGGGCGGCCCGGAGGAAAAACTGTTTTTT.

This clonotype was picked up a small number of times. The rearrangement joins TRBV20-1 to TRBJ2-7, with D unresolved. Germline V gene lookup returns CDR1 DFQATT and CDR2 SNEGSKA (reference sequence). The V and J ends lost 0 bases and 5 bases respectively, with 8 bases between them. The CDR3 sequence is 12 residues long. In DNA form, the CDR3 reads TGCAGTGCTAGAGATCTACGGGACGAGCAGTACTTC. Translated: CSARDLRDEQYF.

V usage is TRBV4-3 and J usage is TRBJ2-1, with TRBD2 identical over 9 bases. This CDR3 is 16 amino acids long. Germline trimming cut 2 bases from V and 6 bases from J; bases unmatched to any gene: 8. Germline CDR1 and CDR2: LGHNA and YSLEER. The DNA for the CDR3 is TGCGCCAGCAGCCAACAAGGTAGCGGGAGCGGCAATGAGCAGTTCTTC. Translation gives CASSQQGSGSGNEQFF.